This TCR beta chain appears in the sequencing data of a study of blood T cell repertoires in COVID-19. Study background: Samples came from the United States, Italy and Spain, spanning acute and convalescent COVID-19. T cells, B-cell-depleted T cells, or PBMCs provided the cDNA or gDNA that served as material.

Authors' data handling: Amplification of reference gene primers provided the estimated nucleated cell counts. The assay was immunoSEQ multiplex PCR, and TCRdb's table has in-frame clones only and misses some. Clone size and the V and J calls come from that table; the DNA yielded D and trimming. The sample holds approximately 150,000 clones, about 83% seen once. Seattle's cohort entered during active infection and was followed longitudinally. Looked up from germline, CDR1 is SGHRS and CDR2 is YFSETQ. This CDR3 contains 15 residues. With V trimmed by 3 bases and J by 7 bases, 9 bases remained unmatched.

This clonotype was obtained from a woman of 80 years or more with COVID-19, enrolled during active disease. What was sequenced was peripheral blood. This chain joins TRBV5-1 and TRBJ2-2; 7 positions match TRBD1. CDR3 in amino acids: CASSSQTGVHGELFF. The DNA for the CDR3 is TGCGCCAGCAGCTCCCAAACAGGGGTTCACGGGGAGCTGTTTTTT.